This note documents a single T cell receptor (beta chain) sequence. Participant-given clinical history determined each cohort assignment. This entry is derived from a study of blood T cell repertoires in COVID-19. Trimming cost V 4 bases and J 2 bases, with 12 bases left between them. Per germline, CDR1 MNHEY and CDR2 SMNVEV (reference sequence). The CDR3 length is 15 residues. TCRdb keeps only in-frame clones here, not all; method: immunoSEQ multiplex PCR. The data show about 300,000 clones, approximately 90% seen once. The rearrangement uses TRBV27 and TRBJ1-5, with D maybe TRBD1 (5 bases). This receptor was identified in a woman younger than 30 who had recovered from COVID-19. The sequenced sample was PBMCs or T cells enriched from blood (not recorded which). CDR3 nucleotides: TGTGCCAGCAGTTCCGTCGGGGGTCGCAATCAGCCCCAGCATTTT. It translates to CASSSVGGRNQPQHF.